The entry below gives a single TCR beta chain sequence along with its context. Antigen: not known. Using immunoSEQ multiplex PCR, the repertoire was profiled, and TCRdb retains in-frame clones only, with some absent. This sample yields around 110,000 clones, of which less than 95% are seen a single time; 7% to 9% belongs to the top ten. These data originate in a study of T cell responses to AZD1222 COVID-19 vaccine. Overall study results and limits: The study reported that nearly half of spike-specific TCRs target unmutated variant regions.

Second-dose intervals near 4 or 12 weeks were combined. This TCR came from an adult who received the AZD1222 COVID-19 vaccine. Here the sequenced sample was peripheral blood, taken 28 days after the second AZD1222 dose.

Here the CDR3 DNA reads TGTGCCAGCAGTCGGCCACGGGGGGGAAACACCGGGGAGCTGTTTTTT. Its protein product is CASSRPRGGNTGELFF. The chain combines TRBV6-2 or TRBV6-3 with TRBJ2-2; TRBD2 aligns across 8 bases. The ends lost 5 bases at V and 2 bases at J; junction bases unmatched: 7. CDR3 length: 16 residues. CDR1 is MNHEY and CDR2 is SVGEGT in the germline V gene.